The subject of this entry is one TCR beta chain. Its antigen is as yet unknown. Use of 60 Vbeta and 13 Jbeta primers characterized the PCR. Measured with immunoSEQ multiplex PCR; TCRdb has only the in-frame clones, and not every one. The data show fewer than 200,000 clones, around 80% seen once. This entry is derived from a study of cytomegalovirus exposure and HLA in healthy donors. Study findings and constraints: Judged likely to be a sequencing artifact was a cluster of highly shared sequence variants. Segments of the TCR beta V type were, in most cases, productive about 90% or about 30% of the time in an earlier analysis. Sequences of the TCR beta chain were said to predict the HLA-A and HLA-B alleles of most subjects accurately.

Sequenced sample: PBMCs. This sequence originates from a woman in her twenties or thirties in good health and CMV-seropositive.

CDR3 bases: TGTGCCAGCAGCTTATGGACAGGGGGCGGAACTGAAGCTTTCTTT. Its translation: CASSLWTGGGTEAFF. The V call is TRBV13, the J call TRBJ1-1; 11 nucleotides line up with TRBD1. The CDR3 covers 15 residues. V gave up 2 bases and J gave up 5 bases; unmatched junction bases: 4. Germline V gives CDR1 PRHDT, CDR2 FYEKMQ (reference sequence).